Following are 11 T cell receptor beta chains from one sample sequenced in a study of early T cells in non-severe SARS-CoV-2 infection. In TCRdb, the 5' RACE reads were re-called with MiXCR into one record per CDR3 protein. The repertoire holds approximately 90,000 distinct CDR3 sequences, with around 17% as singletons. The sample consisted of whole blood, taken at baseline. The receptors shown here come from an adult who was a healthcare worker with PCR-confirmed SARS-CoV-2 infection or an uninfected control (not recorded which).

The CDR3 loop reads CASSFDGSGANVLTF. CDR3 in DNA: TGCGCCAGCAGCTTCGACGGATCTGGGGCCAACGTCCTGACTTTC. The chain carries TRBV5-1 and TRBJ2-6; unclear D gene. The CDR3 sequence is 15 residues long. The germline CDR1 and CDR2 sequences are SGHRS and YFSETQ. Deletions cut 2 bases from V and 1 base from J, with 7 bases between.

This clonotype was detected a few times. The chain joins TRBV20-1 to TRBJ2-1; 15 bases map to TRBD2. V was pared by 0 bases and J by 6 bases, with 12 bases of the junction left unmatched. The CDR3 runs to 19 residues. Germline V gene data show CDR1 as DFQATT and CDR2 as SNEGSKA (reference sequence). The CDR3 DNA is TGCAGTGCTAGAGATGTTTGGACTAGCGGGAGGGCCCTGGGCAATGAGCAGTTCTTC. Amino acid sequence: CSARDVWTSGRALGNEQFF.

This clonotype was picked up a small number of times. The chain couples TRBV4-3 to TRBJ1-4, with 7 bases matching TRBD1. Germline CDR1 is LGHNA and CDR2 is YSLEER. This CDR3 has 12 residues. Trimming removed 2 bases from V and 10 bases from J; junction bases left unmatched: 1. In DNA, the CDR3 is TGCGCCAGCAGCCAAAACAGGGGAAAACTGTTTTTT. Residues: CASSQNRGKLFF.

This clonotype came up a few times. The V and J genes are TRBV10-3 and TRBJ2-2, with D maybe TRBD2 (6 bases). Trimming shortened V by 6 bases and J by 2 bases, and 19 bases separated the two germline ends. This CDR3 is built from 17 residues. Germline V CDR1 and CDR2: ENHRY, SYGVKD. As DNA, the CDR3 is TGTGCCATCAGAACTACCGGGAGAGAGATCAACACCGGGGAGCTGTTTTTT. Translating it yields CAIRTTGREINTGELFF.

In this sample, this clonotype turned up a few times. The rearrangement uses TRBV6-6 and TRBJ2-1; possibly TRBD1 for D (7 bases). Germline V gene sequence: CDR1 MNHNY, CDR2 SVGAGI (reference sequence). Trimming removed 7 bases from V and 4 bases from J, with 11 bases in between. The CDR3 totals 13 residues. The CDR3 is CASTRGQYNEQFF. The CDR3, as DNA: TGTGCCAGCACGCGGGGACAGTACAATGAGCAGTTCTTC.

This clonotype was counted only a few times. This chain joins TRBV27 and TRBJ2-5, with 10 bases matching TRBD2. The CDR3 totals 16 residues. CDR1 is MNHEY and CDR2 is SMNVEV in the germline V gene (reference sequence). The V segment lost 5 bases and the J segment 5 bases; nucleotides outside the gene matches: 11. CDR3 DNA: TGTGCCAGCAGTATAGCTAGCGGGAGAGGTGCGGAGACCCAGTACTTC. Translating it yields CASSIASGRGAETQYF.

The chain couples TRBV28 to TRBJ2-7; D gene unclear. Deletions cut 5 bases from V and 7 bases from J, with 21 bases between. Per germline, CDR1 MDHEN and CDR2 SYDVKM. The CDR3 is made up of 15 amino acids. CDR3 in amino acids: CASSQFDGPALEQYF. The CDR3 bases are TGTGCCAGCAGTCAATTTGATGGACCGGCGTTAGAGCAGTACTTC.

This clonotype was observed at least ten times. The genes are TRBV18 and TRBJ1-5, with D possibly TRBD1 on 6 matching bases. This CDR3 is 13 amino acids long. Trimming pared 2 bases from V and 7 bases from J, leaving 9 bases between. Germline CDR1 KGHSH, CDR2 LQKENI. The CDR3 DNA reads as TGTGCCAGCTCACCAGGGGGCCGGCAGCCCCAGCATTTT. This sequence encodes CASSPGGRQPQHF.

A few counts support this clonotype. The rearrangement uses TRBV2 and TRBJ1-2; D unclear. The V gene's germline CDR1 is SNHLY and CDR2 FYNNEI. This CDR3 is built from 14 residues. Trimming removed 4 bases at V and 4 bases at J, with 13 bases between. CDR3 coding DNA: TGTGCCAGCAGTGTTTTCATCGTGATCTATGGCTACACCTTC. It translates to CASSVFIVIYGYTF.

A few counts support this clonotype. This chain links TRBV28 with TRBJ2-7; D possibly corresponds to TRBD1 (6 bases). The CDR3 sequence is 18 residues long. Germline V CDR1 and CDR2: MDHEN, SYDVKM. V was clipped by 3 bases and J by 6 bases, with 27 bases between them. The CDR3, as DNA: TGTGCCAGCAGTTTTATCCCCAGGACAGACGGTTCGTGGGTCGAGCAGTACTTC. Amino acids: CASSFIPRTDGSWVEQYF.

The genes are TRBV5-1 and TRBJ1-1, with D tentatively TRBD1 (5 bases). The ends were cut back, 10 bases at V and 1 base at J, with 17 bases in the middle. Germline CDR1 reads SGHRS; CDR2 reads YFSETQ. The CDR3 has 14 residues. DNA of the CDR3: TGCGCCTCACGCGGGGCGGGAGAGAACACTGAAGCTTTCTTT. It specifies CASRGAGENTEAFF.